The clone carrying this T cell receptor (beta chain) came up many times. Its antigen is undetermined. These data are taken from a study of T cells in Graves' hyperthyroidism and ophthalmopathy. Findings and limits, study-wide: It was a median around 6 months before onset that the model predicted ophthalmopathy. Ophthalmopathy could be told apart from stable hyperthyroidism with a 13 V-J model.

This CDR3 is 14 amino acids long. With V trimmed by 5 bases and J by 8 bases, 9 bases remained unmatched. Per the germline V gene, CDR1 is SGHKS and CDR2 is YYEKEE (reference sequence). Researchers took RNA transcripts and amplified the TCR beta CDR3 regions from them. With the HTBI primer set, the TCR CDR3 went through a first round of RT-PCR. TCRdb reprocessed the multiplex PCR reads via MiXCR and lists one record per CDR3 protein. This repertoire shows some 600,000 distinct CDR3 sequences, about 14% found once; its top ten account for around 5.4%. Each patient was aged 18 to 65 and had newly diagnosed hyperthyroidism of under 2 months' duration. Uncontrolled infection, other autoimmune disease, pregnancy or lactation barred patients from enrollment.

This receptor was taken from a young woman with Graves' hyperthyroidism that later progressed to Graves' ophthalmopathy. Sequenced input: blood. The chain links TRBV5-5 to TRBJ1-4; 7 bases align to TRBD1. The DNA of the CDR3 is TGTGCCAGCAGGCGGGGACAGCTCGAAGAAAAACTGTTTTTT. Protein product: CASRRGQLEEKLFF.